The 18 T cell receptor beta chains given below trace back to one sample, sequenced in a study of cytomegalovirus exposure and HLA in healthy donors. The PCR had 60 Vbeta and 13 Jbeta primers. Clones were sequenced by immunoSEQ multiplex PCR, and TCRdb holds only the in-frame ones, with some missing. The sample lists over 150,000 clones; around 80% were seen once. Material for sequencing was PBMCs. These TCRs come from a woman in her twenties or thirties in good health and CMV-seropositive.

The genes are TRBV7-2 and TRBJ1-5; D is undetermined. CDR3 size: 15 residues. Trimming pared 5 bases from V and 3 bases from J, leaving 14 bases between. Germline-derived CDR1 and CDR2 are SGHTA and FQGNSA. The CDR3 DNA is TGTGCCAGCAGCGTGCGCGGGTACTTCAATCAGCCCCAGCATTTT. Translating it yields CASSVRGYFNQPQHF.

The rearrangement links TRBV11-2 to TRBJ2-5, with D possibly TRBD2 on 5 matching bases. Germline V CDR1 and CDR2: SGHAT, FQNNGV. Trimming left V 7 bases short and J 4 bases short, with 16 bases between. The CDR3 consists of 14 residues. The CDR3 DNA reads as TGTGCCAGCACCCGAGAGCTAGCCGGAGAGACCCAGTACTTC. It codes for CASTRELAGETQYF.

This sequence joins TRBV9 and TRBJ2-3, with 11 bases fitting TRBD2. This CDR3 is 17 amino acids long. The V gene end was trimmed by 0 bases and the J gene end by 6 bases; junction bases not matched to a gene: 9. Per germline, CDR1 SGDLS and CDR2 YYNGEE. CDR3 in amino acids: CASSVVGSGGAWDTQYF. As DNA, the CDR3 is TGTGCCAGCAGCGTAGTGGGTAGCGGGGGGGCTTGGGATACGCAGTATTTT.

This clone occurred a few times. The V call is TRBV7-3, the J call TRBJ1-6; tentative D call: TRBD1 (6 bases). This CDR3 comprises 16 residues. From germline, CDR1 is SGHTA and CDR2 FQGTGA. Trimming shortened V by 4 bases and J by 4 bases, and 14 bases separated the two germline ends. The CDR3 DNA reads TGTGCCAGCAGCTCGACCCCGACAGGTTATAATTCACCCCTCCACTTT. As protein: CASSSTPTGYNSPLHF.

This clone was detected only once. CDR3 sequence reads: CASSHQSPGVASYEQYF. The CDR3 nucleotides read TGCGCCAGCAGTCATCAATCCCCGGGGGTTGCTTCCTACGAGCAGTACTTC. The chain combines TRBV23-1 with TRBJ2-7, with a weak D call TRBD2 (6 bases). TRBV23-1 is reported as an ORF; its role is uncertain. This CDR3 comprises 17 residues. The V end was cut by 3 bases, the J end by 1 base, with 19 bases between.

This chain joins TRBV7-9 and TRBJ2-7; 7 bases are shared with TRBD1. The V segment lost 1 base and the J segment 8 bases; nucleotides outside the gene matches: 14. This CDR3 spans 16 amino acids. Germline loops: CDR1 SEHNR, CDR2 FQNEAQ (reference sequence). CDR3 sequence reads: CASSLGAGDRALKQYF. CDR3 nucleotides: TGTGCCAGCAGCTTAGGGGCTGGAGACAGGGCCCTTAAGCAGTACTTC.

This clone was observed a few times. J is TRBJ2-1 and V is TRBV5-4, with 12 bases that match TRBD2. The V gene's germline CDR1 is SGHNT and CDR2 YYREEE (reference sequence). The CDR3 totals 16 residues. Trimming took 3 bases from V and 4 from J; bases not matched to a gene: 5. The CDR3 spells CASSSQLAGGYNEQFF. CDR3 nucleotides: TGTGCCAGCAGCTCGCAACTAGCGGGGGGTTACAATGAGCAGTTCTTC.

This clone has only one observation. The chain uses TRBV4-2 and TRBJ2-2; D possibly corresponds to TRBD2 (5 bases). Trimming cost V 2 bases and J 5 bases, with 27 bases left between them. Germline assignment: CDR1 LGHNA and CDR2 YNFKEQ. The CDR3 loop spans 20 amino acids. CDR3 DNA: TGTGCCAGCAGCCAAAAGCCCTCGAGCCCCTCGGGGAGTGCAACCGGGGAGCTGTTTTTT. It yields the protein CASSQKPSSPSGSATGELFF.

This rearrangement joins TRBV4-3 to TRBJ1-1, with a weak D call TRBD1 (5 bases). V was pared by 6 bases and J by 0 bases, with 11 bases between. CDR1 and CDR2 from the germline V gene are LGHNA and YSLEER. CDR3 length equals 14 residues. The DNA of the CDR3 is TGCGCCAGCAGTCCGACAGTTATGAACACTGAAGCTTTCTTT. Translated, it gives CASSPTVMNTEAFF.

The J gene is TRBJ2-1, the V gene TRBV7-2; D not certain. The CDR3 extends over 14 amino acids. Trimming shortened V by 1 base and J by 7 bases, and 11 bases separated the two germline ends. The germline gives CDR1 SGHTA, CDR2 FQGNSA. The CDR3 loop reads CASSLEQTSNEQFF. The CDR3 DNA follows: TGTGCCAGCAGCTTAGAACAGACCAGTAATGAGCAGTTCTTC.

The chain employs TRBV2 and TRBJ2-7, with TRBD1 as a possible D gene (5 bases). Germline V gene data show CDR1 as SNHLY and CDR2 as FYNNEI. The V and J ends lost 5 bases and 2 bases respectively, with 13 bases between them. The CDR3 is 14 residues long. CDR3 coding DNA: TGTGCCAGCAGTTTGACAGCCGGCACCTACGAGCAGTACTTC. The encoded protein is CASSLTAGTYEQYF. Together with reference TRBV2 and TRBJ2-7, the CDR3 gives the full variable domain: EPEVTQTPSHQVTQMGQEVILRCVPISNHLYFYWYRQILGQKVEFLVSFYNNEISEKSEIFDDQFSVERPDGSNFTLKIRSTKLEDSAMYFCASSLTAGTYEQYFGPGTRLTVT.

This clone occurred a few times. The CDR3 DNA reads as TGTGCCAGCGCCGGACTAGCGGGGGGCCCCTACGAGCAGTACTTC. This translates into CASAGLAGGPYEQYF. The chain employs TRBV7-9 and TRBJ2-7; 14 nucleotides agree with TRBD2. The junction had 5 bases not matched to a gene; V was cut back by 8 bases and J by 2 bases. Germline CDR1 SEHNR, CDR2 FQNEAQ (reference sequence). The CDR3 totals 15 residues.

This chain connects TRBV23-1 to TRBJ1-4, with 7 bases matching TRBD1. TRBV23-1 counts as an open reading frame of uncertain function. There are 17 residues in the CDR3. V shed 3 bases, J shed 0 bases, and the junction held 7 bases outside the gene matches. CDR3 bases: TGCGCCAGCAGTCACCACAGGGGCCTAGCAACTAATGAAAAACTGTTTTTT. It yields the protein CASSHHRGLATNEKLFF.

The chain has TRBV7-9 and TRBJ2-7; TRBD2 agrees at 9 bases. There are 14 residues in the CDR3. Trimming at V came to 4 bases and at J to 3 bases, leaving 4 bases not matched to a gene. CDR1 and CDR2 from the germline V gene are SEHNR and FQNEAQ (reference sequence). CDR3 DNA sequence: TGTGCCAGCAGCTCGGGACTAGCTAACTACGAGCAGTACTTC. Its protein product is CASSSGLANYEQYF.

The CDR3, as DNA: TGTGCCAGCAGCCATGATACTAGCGGGGGGGCCCCAGAGACCCAGTACTTC. Its protein is CASSHDTSGGAPETQYF. The chain carries TRBV4-2 and TRBJ2-5; TRBD2 matches at 13 bases. Germline V lookup: CDR1 LGHNA, CDR2 YNFKEQ. V was pared by 3 bases and J by 4 bases, with 8 bases of the junction left unmatched. This CDR3 has 17 residues.

The rearrangement joins TRBV7-8 to TRBJ1-2; D is undetermined. The V gene's germline CDR1 is SGHVS and CDR2 FQNEAQ. Trimming cost V 2 bases and J 3 bases, with 7 bases left between them. The CDR3 sequence is 13 residues long. In DNA form, the CDR3 reads TGTGCCAGCAGCTTACGCCAGGACTATGGCTACACCTTC. Its translation: CASSLRQDYGYTF.

The rearrangement links TRBV6-5 to TRBJ1-2; D call uncertain. This CDR3 spans 13 amino acids. Looked up from germline, CDR1 is MNHEY and CDR2 is SVGAGI. V was shortened by 0 bases and J by 2 bases, with 4 bases between the two germline ends. CDR3 loop: CASSYSENYGYTF. CDR3 DNA: TGTGCCAGCAGTTACTCGGAGAACTATGGCTACACCTTC.

The chain carries TRBV2 and TRBJ2-1; 7 bases are a match to TRBD1. The V gene end was trimmed by 6 bases and the J gene end by 4 bases; junction bases not matched to a gene: 3. The length of the CDR3 is 13 residues. Germline V gene data show CDR1 as SNHLY and CDR2 as FYNNEI. CDR3 loop: CASRTGQYNEQFF. The CDR3 coding sequence is TGTGCCAGCAGGACAGGGCAGTACAATGAGCAGTTCTTC.